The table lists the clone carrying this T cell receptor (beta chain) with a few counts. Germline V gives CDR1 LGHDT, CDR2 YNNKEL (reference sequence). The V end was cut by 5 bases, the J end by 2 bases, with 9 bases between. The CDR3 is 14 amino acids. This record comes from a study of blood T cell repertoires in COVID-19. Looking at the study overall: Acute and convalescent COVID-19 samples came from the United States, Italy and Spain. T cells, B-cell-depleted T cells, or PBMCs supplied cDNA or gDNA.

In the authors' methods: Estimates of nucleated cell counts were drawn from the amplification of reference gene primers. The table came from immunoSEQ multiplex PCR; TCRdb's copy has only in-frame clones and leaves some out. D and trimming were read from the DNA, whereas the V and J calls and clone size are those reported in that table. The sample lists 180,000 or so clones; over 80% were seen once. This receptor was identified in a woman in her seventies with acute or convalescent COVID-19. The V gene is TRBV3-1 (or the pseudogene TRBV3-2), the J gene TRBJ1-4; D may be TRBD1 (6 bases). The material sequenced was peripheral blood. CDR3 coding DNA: TGTGCCAGCAGCTACAGGGACACTAATGAAAAACTGTTTTTT. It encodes CASSYRDTNEKLFF.